The entry below describes one T cell receptor beta chain. The CDR3 spans 17 residues. The V and J ends lost 0 bases and 8 bases respectively, with 25 bases between them. Germline values: CDR1 DFQATT, CDR2 SNEGSKA (reference sequence). Time point: newly diagnosed GD, antithyroid drugs for less than 3 months. From RNA extracted from PBMCs, the TCR library was made. It was an endocrinology department in Xi'an, China, that provided the patients. The data were taken from a study of regulatory T cells in long-lasting Graves disease. Construction of TCR beta libraries relied on iRepertoire HTBI primers and on Arm-PCR targeting CDR3 regions. TCRdb itself ran the multiplex PCR reads through MiXCR, one entry per CDR3 protein. The sample carries fewer than 350,000 distinct CDR3 sequences, 15% to 20% recorded once.

The source of this sequence is a female donor with Graves disease. The source was peripheral blood mononuclear cells (PBMCs), collected at new diagnosis, from a patient treated with antithyroid drugs. V gene TRBV20-1 combines with J gene TRBJ1-2; TRBD1 might be the D (5 bases). The CDR3 loop is CSAREPGKQVRGNGYTF. For the CDR3, the DNA is TGCAGTGCTAGAGAACCCGGAAAACAGGTTCGGGGAAACGGCTACACCTTC.